The rows below give T cell receptor beta chains drawn from one sample of a study of T cell changes during pregnancy in multiple sclerosis. Only in-frame clones appear in the TCRdb table, and some are missing; sequencing was by immunoSEQ multiplex PCR. The sample lists about 40,000 clones; 85% to 95% were seen once. Here the sequenced sample was peripheral blood, taken before pregnancy. Receptors were obtained from a female donor with multiple sclerosis, enrolled in a pregnancy study. Both conserved end residues are trimmed from each CDR3. The order of the fields is J gene, V gene, CDR3 length, CDR3 protein.

j_gene: TRBJ2-3
v_gene: TRBV27
len: 13
CDR3aa: ASSPMSVSTDTQY

j_gene: TRBJ2-7
v_gene: TRBV5-6
len: 12
CDR3aa: ASSHPNRDYEQY

j_gene: TRBJ2-3
v_gene: TRBV9
len: 13
CDR3aa: ASSAGTSGRDTQY

j_gene: TRBJ2-3
v_gene: TRBV27
len: 15
CDR3aa: ASSFGTSAAGADTQY

j_gene: TRBJ1-4
v_gene: TRBV4-2
len: 12
CDR3aa: ASSPRVTNEKLF

j_gene: TRBJ1-5
v_gene: TRBV28
len: 12
CDR3aa: ASRRGQGYQPQH

j_gene: TRBJ2-7
v_gene: TRBV28
len: 12
CDR3aa: ASSPSGRLDEQY

j_gene: TRBJ2-5
v_gene: TRBV5-6
len: 10
CDR3aa: ASSLARETQY

j_gene: TRBJ2-7
v_gene: TRBV5-6
len: 13
CDR3aa: ASSFWTGVPYEQY

j_gene: TRBJ1-5
v_gene: TRBV19
len: 12
CDR3aa: ASSWQGGNQPQH

j_gene: TRBJ2-3
v_gene: TRBV7-2
len: 13
CDR3aa: ASSLSSASTDTQY

j_gene: TRBJ2-1
v_gene: TRBV27
len: 13
CDR3aa: ASSLPGILPNEQF

j_gene: TRBJ2-3
v_gene: TRBV4-1
len: 13
CDR3aa: ASSRSGASTDTQY

j_gene: TRBJ2-7
v_gene: TRBV7-9
len: 11
CDR3aa: ASILAGSGEQY